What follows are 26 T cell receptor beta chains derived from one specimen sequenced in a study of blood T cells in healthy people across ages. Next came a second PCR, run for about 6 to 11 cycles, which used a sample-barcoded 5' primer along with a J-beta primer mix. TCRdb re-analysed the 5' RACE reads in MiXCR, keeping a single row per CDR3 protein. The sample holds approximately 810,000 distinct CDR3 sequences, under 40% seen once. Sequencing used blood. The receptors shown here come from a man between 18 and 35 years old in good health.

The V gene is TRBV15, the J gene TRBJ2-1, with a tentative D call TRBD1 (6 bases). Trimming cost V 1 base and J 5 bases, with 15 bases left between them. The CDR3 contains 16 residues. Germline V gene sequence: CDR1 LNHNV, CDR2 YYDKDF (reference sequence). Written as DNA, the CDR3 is TGTGCCACCAGCAGAGTTAGTTGGCAGGGGCACAATGAGCAGTTCTTC. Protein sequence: CATSRVSWQGHNEQFF.

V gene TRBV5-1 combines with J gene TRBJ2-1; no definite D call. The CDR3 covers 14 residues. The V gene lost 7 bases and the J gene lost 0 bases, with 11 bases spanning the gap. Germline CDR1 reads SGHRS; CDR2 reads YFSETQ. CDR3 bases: TGCGCCAGCGAGGACCGGAGCTCCTACAATGAGCAGTTCTTC. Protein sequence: CASEDRSSYNEQFF.

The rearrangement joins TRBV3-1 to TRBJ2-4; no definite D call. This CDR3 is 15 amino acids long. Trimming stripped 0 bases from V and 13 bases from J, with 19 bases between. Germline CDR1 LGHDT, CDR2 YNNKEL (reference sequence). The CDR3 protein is CASSQEPRVEESQYF. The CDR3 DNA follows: TGTGCCAGCAGCCAAGAACCCCGGGTTGAGGAGTCCCAGTACTTC.

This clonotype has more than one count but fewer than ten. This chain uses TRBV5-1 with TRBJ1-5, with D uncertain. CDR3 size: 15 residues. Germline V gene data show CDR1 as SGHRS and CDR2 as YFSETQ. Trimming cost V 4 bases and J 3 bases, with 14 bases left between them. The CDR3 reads CASSVLPGSNQPQHF. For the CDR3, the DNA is TGCGCCAGCAGCGTACTACCAGGCTCCAATCAGCCCCAGCATTTT.

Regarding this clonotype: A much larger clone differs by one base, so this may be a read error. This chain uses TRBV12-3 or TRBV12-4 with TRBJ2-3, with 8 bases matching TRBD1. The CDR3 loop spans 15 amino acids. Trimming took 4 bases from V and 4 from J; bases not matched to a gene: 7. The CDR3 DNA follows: TGTGCCAGCAGTTGCACAGGGGGAAATCCAGATACGCAGTATTTT. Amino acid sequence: CASSCTGGNPDTQYF.

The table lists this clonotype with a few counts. CDR3 region: CASSPLGQGDPYGYTF. In DNA form, the CDR3 reads TGTGCCAGCTCACCACTGGGACAGGGGGACCCCTATGGCTACACCTTC. The V call is TRBV18, the J call TRBJ1-2, with 11 bases matching TRBD1. The V gene end was trimmed by 1 base and the J gene end by 4 bases; junction bases not matched to a gene: 5. CDR3 length: 16 residues. CDR1 is KGHSH and CDR2 is LQKENI in the germline V gene.

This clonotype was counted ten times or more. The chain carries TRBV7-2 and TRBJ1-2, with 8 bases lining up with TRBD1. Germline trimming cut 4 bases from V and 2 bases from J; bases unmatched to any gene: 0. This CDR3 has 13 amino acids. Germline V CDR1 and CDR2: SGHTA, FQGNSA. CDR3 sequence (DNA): TGTGCCAGCAGCTGGACAGGGAACTATGGCTACACCTTC. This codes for CASSWTGNYGYTF.

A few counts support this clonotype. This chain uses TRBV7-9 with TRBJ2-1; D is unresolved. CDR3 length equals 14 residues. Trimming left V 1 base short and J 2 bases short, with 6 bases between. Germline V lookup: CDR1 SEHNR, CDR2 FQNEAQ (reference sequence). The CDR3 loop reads CASSLGVTYNEQFF. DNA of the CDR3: TGTGCCAGCAGCTTAGGGGTAACCTACAATGAGCAGTTCTTC.

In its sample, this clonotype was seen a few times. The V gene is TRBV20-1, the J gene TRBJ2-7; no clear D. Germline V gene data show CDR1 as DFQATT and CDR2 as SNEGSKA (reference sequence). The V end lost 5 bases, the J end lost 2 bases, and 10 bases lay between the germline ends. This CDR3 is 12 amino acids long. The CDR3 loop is CSAYHLTYEQYF. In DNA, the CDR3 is TGCAGTGCTTACCATCTTACCTACGAGCAGTACTTC.

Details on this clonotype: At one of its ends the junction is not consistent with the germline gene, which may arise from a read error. CDR3 residues: CSSSLSDSEQYF. DNA for the CDR3: TGTTCCAGCAGCTTATCTGACAGCGAGCAGTACTTC. This chain connects TRBV7-9 to TRBJ2-7; maybe TRBD1 (5 bases). The germline gives CDR1 SEHNR, CDR2 FQNEAQ (reference sequence). CDR3 size: 12 residues.

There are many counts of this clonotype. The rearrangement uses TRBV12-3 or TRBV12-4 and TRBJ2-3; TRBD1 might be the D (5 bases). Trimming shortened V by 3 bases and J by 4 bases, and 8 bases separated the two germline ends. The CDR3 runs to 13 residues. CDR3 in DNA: TGTGCCAGCAGTTTGGCAGGGTCAGATACGCAGTATTTT. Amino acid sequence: CASSLAGSDTQYF.

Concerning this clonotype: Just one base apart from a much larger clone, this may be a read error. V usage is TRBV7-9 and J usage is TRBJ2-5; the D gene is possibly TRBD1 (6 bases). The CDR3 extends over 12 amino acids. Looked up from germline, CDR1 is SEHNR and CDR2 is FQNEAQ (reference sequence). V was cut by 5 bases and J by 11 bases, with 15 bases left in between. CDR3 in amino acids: CASSPGAIEQYF. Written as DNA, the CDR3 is TGTGCCAGCAGCCCAGGGGCCATTGAGCAGTACTTC. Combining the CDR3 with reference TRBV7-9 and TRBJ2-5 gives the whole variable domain DTGVSQNPRHKITKRGQNVTFRCDPISEHNRLYWYRQTLGQGPEFLTYFQNEAQLEKSRLLSDRFSAERPKGSFSTLEIQRTEQGDSAMYLCASSPGAIEQYFGPGTRLLVL.

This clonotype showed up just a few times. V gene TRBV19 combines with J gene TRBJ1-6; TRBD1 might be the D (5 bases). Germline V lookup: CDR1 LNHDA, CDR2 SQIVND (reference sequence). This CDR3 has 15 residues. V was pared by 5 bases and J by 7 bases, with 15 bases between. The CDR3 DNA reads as TGTGCCAGTAGTCTTCGCCGGGACGGCAATTCACCCCTCCACTTT. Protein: CASSLRRDGNSPLHF.

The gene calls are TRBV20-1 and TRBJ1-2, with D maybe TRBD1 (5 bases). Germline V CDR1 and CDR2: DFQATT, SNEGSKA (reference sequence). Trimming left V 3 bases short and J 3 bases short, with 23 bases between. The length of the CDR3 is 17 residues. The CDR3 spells CSASPPLDSNPDYGYTF. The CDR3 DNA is TGCAGTGCTAGCCCTCCTCTCGACAGCAATCCTGACTATGGCTACACCTTC.

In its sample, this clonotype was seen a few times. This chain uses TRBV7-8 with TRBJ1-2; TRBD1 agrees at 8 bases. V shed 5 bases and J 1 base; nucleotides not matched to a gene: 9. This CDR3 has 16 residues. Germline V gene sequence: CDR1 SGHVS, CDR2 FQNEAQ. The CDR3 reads CASSPLAGGSNYGYTF. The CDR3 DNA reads TGTGCCAGCAGCCCTCTGGCAGGGGGCAGTAACTATGGCTACACCTTC.

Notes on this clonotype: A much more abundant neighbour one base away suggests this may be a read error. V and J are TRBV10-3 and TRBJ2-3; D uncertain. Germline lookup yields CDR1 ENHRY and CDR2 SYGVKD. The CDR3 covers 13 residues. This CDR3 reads CAIGEGSTDMQYF. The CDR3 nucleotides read TGTGCCATCGGCGAAGGGTCCACAGATATGCAGTATTTT.

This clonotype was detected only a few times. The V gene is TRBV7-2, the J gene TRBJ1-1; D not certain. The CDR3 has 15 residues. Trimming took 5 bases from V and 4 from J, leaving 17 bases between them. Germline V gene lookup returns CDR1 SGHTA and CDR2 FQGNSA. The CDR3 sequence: CASSPRQGLGTEAFF. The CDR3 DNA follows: TGTGCCAGCAGCCCGCGACAAGGGCTGGGCACTGAAGCTTTCTTT.

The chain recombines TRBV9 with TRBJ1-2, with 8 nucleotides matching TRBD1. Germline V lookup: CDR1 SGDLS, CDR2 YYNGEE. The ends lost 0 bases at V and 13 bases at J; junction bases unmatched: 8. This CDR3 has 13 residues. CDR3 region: CASSVVQGGQPTF. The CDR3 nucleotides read TGTGCCAGCAGCGTAGTACAGGGGGGGCAACCCACCTTC.

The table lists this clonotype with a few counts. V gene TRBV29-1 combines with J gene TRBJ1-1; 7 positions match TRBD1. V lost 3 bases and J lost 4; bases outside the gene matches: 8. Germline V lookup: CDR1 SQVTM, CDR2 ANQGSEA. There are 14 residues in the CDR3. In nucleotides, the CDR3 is TGCAGCGTTGACCCGACAGGGTTGAGCACTGAAGCTTTCTTT. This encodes CSVDPTGLSTEAFF. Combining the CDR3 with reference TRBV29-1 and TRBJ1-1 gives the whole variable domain SAVISQKPSRDICQRGTSLTIQCQVDSQVTMMFWYRQQPGQSLTLIATANQGSEATYESGFVIDKFPISRPNLTFSTLTVSNMSPEDSSIYLCSVDPTGLSTEAFFGQGTRLTVV.

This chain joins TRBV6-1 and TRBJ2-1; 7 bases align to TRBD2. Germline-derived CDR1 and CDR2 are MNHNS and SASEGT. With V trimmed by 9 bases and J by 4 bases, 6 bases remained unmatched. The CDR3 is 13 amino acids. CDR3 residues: CASWGGSYNEQFF. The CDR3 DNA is TGTGCCAGTTGGGGGGGTTCGTACAATGAGCAGTTCTTC.

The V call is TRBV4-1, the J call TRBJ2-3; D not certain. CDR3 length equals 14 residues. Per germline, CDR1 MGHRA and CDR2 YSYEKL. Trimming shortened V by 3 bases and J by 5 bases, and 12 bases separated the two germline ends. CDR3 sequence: CASSQALLGDTQYF. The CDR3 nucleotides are TGCGCCAGCAGCCAGGCTTTACTGGGAGATACGCAGTATTTT.

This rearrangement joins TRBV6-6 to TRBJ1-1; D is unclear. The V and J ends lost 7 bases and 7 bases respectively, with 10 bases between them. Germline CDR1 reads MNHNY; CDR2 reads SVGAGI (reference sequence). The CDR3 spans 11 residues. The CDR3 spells CASTLKFEAFF. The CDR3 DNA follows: TGTGCCAGCACCCTAAAATTTGAAGCTTTCTTT.

DNA of the CDR3: TGTGCCAGCAGAGACACTAACGACTACCGCAAGGGTAGTGAGCAGTACTTC. It codes for CASRDTNDYRKGSEQYF. The chain links TRBV2 to TRBJ2-5; D might be TRBD2 (5 bases). The CDR3 loop spans 17 amino acids. V was cut by 6 bases and J by 11 bases, with 31 bases left in between. Germline CDR1 SNHLY, CDR2 FYNNEI.

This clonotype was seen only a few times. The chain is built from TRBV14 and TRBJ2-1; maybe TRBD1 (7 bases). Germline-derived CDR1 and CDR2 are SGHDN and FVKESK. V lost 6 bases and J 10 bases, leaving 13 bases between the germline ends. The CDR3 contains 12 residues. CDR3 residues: CASRLQGGEQFF. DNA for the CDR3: TGTGCCAGCAGACTGCAGGGGGGAGAGCAGTTCTTC.

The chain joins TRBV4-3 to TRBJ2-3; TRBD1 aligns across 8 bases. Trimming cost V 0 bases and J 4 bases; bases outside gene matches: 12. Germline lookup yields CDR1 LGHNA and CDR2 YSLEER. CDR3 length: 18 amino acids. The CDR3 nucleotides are TGCGCCAGCAGCCAAGATCTGGGGACAGGACCTCGAGCAGATACGCAGTATTTT. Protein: CASSQDLGTGPRADTQYF.

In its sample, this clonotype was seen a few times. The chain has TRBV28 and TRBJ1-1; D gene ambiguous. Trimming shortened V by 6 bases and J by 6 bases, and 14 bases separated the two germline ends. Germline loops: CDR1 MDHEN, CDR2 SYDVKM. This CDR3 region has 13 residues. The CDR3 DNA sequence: TGTGCCAGCAGCCTCGCAGACAACCCTGAAGCTTTCTTT. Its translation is CASSLADNPEAFF.